The clone carrying this T cell receptor (beta chain) was counted at least ten times. Its specificity is not known. With 5 bases removed from V and 4 bases from J, the gap between germline ends came to 19 bases. Germline V gene lookup returns CDR1 SGHKS and CDR2 YYEKEE (reference sequence). The CDR3 contains 15 residues. Naive CD8 T cells were sorted as CD8+CD4-CCR7+CD45RA+. These data belong to a study of molecular identifiers for immune sequencing clone quantification. Making the bulk TCR libraries relied on previously described methods and listed TCR primers. MiXCR, applied by TCRdb to the PCR reads, yields one record per CDR3 protein. The repertoire has 85,000 to 100,000 distinct CDR3 sequences, roughly 26% of them found once; the top ten carry 0.85% to 1%. Study-level results: Amid 750,000 to 1,000,000 naive cells, spiked Jurkat TCR RNA from one cell was reportedly still detectable.

Source material: naive CD8+ T cells from blood, with Jurkat cell RNA spiked in. Subset specified: FACS-sorted CD8+CD4-CCR7+CD45RA+ naive T cells. V gene TRBV5-5 combines with J gene TRBJ2-7; possibly TRBD1 or TRBD2 for D (5 bases each). This clonotype was sampled from a human donor in good health. Some libraries in this study had Jurkat cell RNA spiked in. This CDR3 is CASRLRGPSGYEQYF. The CDR3 coding sequence is TGTGCCAGCAGACTACGGGGACCCTCTGGGTACGAGCAGTACTTC.